The 9 T cell receptor beta chains below all came from one sample that was sequenced in a study of blood T cell repertoires in COVID-19. The table came from immunoSEQ multiplex PCR; TCRdb's copy has only in-frame clones and leaves some out. This table holds 300,000 to 350,000 clones, around nine tenths found once. The sequenced sample consisted of PBMCs or T cells enriched from blood (not recorded which). The receptors come from a woman between 25 and 40 years old who had recovered from COVID-19.

V gene TRBV6-5 combines with J gene TRBJ2-6, with a tentative D call TRBD2 (6 bases). This CDR3 contains 16 residues. Germline CDR1 and CDR2: MNHEY and SVGAGI. Trimming took off 2 bases at V and 5 bases at J, with 13 bases between the two ends. The CDR3 is CASSYGRRVWANVLTF. The CDR3 DNA follows: TGTGCCAGCAGTTACGGGAGGCGCGTGTGGGCCAACGTCCTGACTTTC.

This clone was observed a handful of times. The chain carries TRBV30 and TRBJ1-2; the D gene is possibly TRBD1 (6 bases). Germline V lookup: CDR1 GTSNPN, CDR2 SVGIG (reference sequence). There are 14 residues in the CDR3. Trimming pared 7 bases from V and 6 bases from J, leaving 21 bases between. The CDR3 DNA reads as TGTGCCTTACAAAATGCGGGGGGGCACGATGGCTACACCTTC. This encodes CALQNAGGHDGYTF.

The gene calls are TRBV5-5 and TRBJ1-2; D unclear. The V gene's germline CDR1 is SGHKS and CDR2 YYEKEE (reference sequence). This CDR3 comprises 11 residues. The germline V and J ends were trimmed by 2 bases and 5 bases, with 4 bases remaining between them. CDR3 bases: TGTGCCAGCAGCTTCCATTATGGCTACACCTTC. Its translation: CASSFHYGYTF.

This clone is a singleton in its sample. The chain is built from TRBV27 and TRBJ2-7; TRBD2 aligns across 11 bases. The CDR3 length is 15 residues. V was clipped by 6 bases and J by 3 bases; unmatched bases: 7. CDR1 and CDR2 (germline): MNHEY, SMNVEV (reference sequence). The CDR3 DNA reads TGTGCCAGCAGCTTTCTAGCGGGAGGCCACTACGAGCAGTACTTC. Translation: CASSFLAGGHYEQYF.

The chain combines TRBV27 with TRBJ2-5; D is possibly TRBD2 (5 bases). This CDR3 is built from 14 residues. CDR1 is MNHEY, CDR2 SMNVEV, per germline (reference sequence). V lost 7 bases and J 7 bases, leaving 19 bases between the germline ends. The CDR3 region is CASTSTVTAGTQYF. CDR3 bases: TGTGCCAGCACCTCCACGGTGACGGCGGGGACCCAGTACTTC.

The chain has TRBV9 and TRBJ2-1, with TRBD1 matching 9 bases. The CDR3 length is 16 residues. Germline assignment: CDR1 SGDLS and CDR2 YYNGEE. J gave up 7 bases and V 3 bases, and 11 bases lay outside the gene matches. For the CDR3, the DNA is TGTGCCAGCAGCGCTCAGATATTCGGGACAGGGAATGAGCAGTTCTTC. It translates to CASSAQIFGTGNEQFF.

The chain carries TRBV7-8 and TRBJ2-7, with 7 positions matching TRBD2. V trimming: 3 bases; J trimming: 4 bases; junction bases outside the gene matches: 9. Per the germline V gene, CDR1 is SGHVS and CDR2 is FQNEAQ. The CDR3 sequence is 15 residues long. The CDR3 reads CASSLAGGGPYEQYF. As DNA, the CDR3 is TGTGCCAGCAGCTTGGCTGGGGGAGGGCCGTACGAGCAGTACTTC.

The chain employs TRBV19 and TRBJ1-5, with D unclear. CDR1 LNHDA and CDR2 SQIVND come from the germline V gene (reference sequence). V was trimmed by 1 base and J by 6 bases, leaving 10 bases between them. CDR3 size: 14 residues. Written as DNA, the CDR3 is TGTGCCAGTAGTATAGCCAGGATTGGTCAGCCCCAGCATTTT. It codes for CASSIARIGQPQHF.

The chain uses TRBV6-6 and TRBJ2-3; D is unresolved. CDR1 MNHNY and CDR2 SVGAGI come from the germline V gene (reference sequence). The V and J ends lost 7 bases and 2 bases respectively, with 13 bases between them. This CDR3 comprises 14 residues. Here the CDR3 DNA reads TGTGCCAGCAACAAAAAGTTCGACACAGATACGCAGTATTTT. This encodes CASNKKFDTDTQYF.